This is a list of T cell receptor beta chains from one sample in a study of T cells after yellow fever vaccination. One entry per CDR3 protein, called by TCRdb with MiXCR from the 5' RACE reads. This sample yields about 330,000 distinct CDR3 sequences, of which around 7% are seen a single time; around 17% belongs to the top ten. The specimen was PBMCs, collected about 49 days after the first yellow fever vaccination. The receptors were sampled from a man between 18 and 35 years old who received the YFV17D yellow fever vaccine. Each CDR3 is given with its conserved first and last residue. A D gene is named only where the DNA matches it firmly. Not all rows give a size; the values are once, few, many and, for expanded clones, a class.

j_call v_call d_call clone_size cdr3_nt cdr3_aa
TRBJ2-3 TRBV10-1 NA many TGCGCCAGCAGTGAAGGAGCCACAGATACGCAGTATTTT CASSEGATDTQYF
TRBJ1-1 TRBV10-2 NA NA TGCGCCAGCAGATCGACCCAGACGTGGACTGAAGCTTTCTTT CASRSTQTWTEAFF
TRBJ2-7 TRBV3-1 NA NA TGTGCCAGCAGCCAACAGATTAGAGGAGTTGCTCAGACCTACGAGCAGTACTTC CASSQQIRGVAQTYEQYF
TRBJ2-7 TRBV12-3/TRBV12-4 NA many TGTGCCAGCAGTTTTTCCGGGTACGAGCAGTACTTC CASSFSGYEQYF
TRBJ2-5 TRBV29-1 NA NA TGCAGCGGTGGCCAAGAGACCCAGTACTTC CSGGQETQYF
TRBJ2-2 TRBV5-1 NA NA TGCGCCAACATCCTGTACTCAATCACCGGGGAGCTGTTTTTT CANILYSITGELFF
TRBJ2-5 TRBV7-2 TRBD1 few TGTGCCAGCAGCCCAGTGGACAGGGCTATCCAAGAGACCCAGTACTTC CASSPVDRAIQETQYF
TRBJ1-6 TRBV14 TRBD1 NA TGTGCCAGCAGCGGCGGGACAGGGAATTCACCCCTCCACTTT CASSGGTGNSPLHF
TRBJ1-6 TRBV20-1 NA few TGCAGTGCTAGAGAATATTTGGACTATAATTCACCCCTCCACTTT CSAREYLDYNSPLHF
TRBJ2-1 TRBV25-1 TRBD2 few TGTGCCAGCAGAGGAGCGGGGGTGAATGAGCAGTTCTTC CASRGAGVNEQFF
TRBJ2-4 TRBV20-1 NA few TGCAGTGCTCCTCCTGGTGGGGCCAAAAACATTCAGTACTTC CSAPPGGAKNIQYF
TRBJ2-7 TRBV10-3 NA few TGTGCCATCAGTGAGTCTCCCTACGAGCAGTACTTC CAISESPYEQYF
TRBJ2-1 TRBV7-3 NA many TGTGCCAGCAGGAAAGACTGGGGCCCTAGGGGTGAGCAGTTCTTC CASRKDWGPRGEQFF
TRBJ2-3 TRBV4-2 NA NA TGTGCCAGCAGCCCCCCCCCTGCTAGCACAGATACGCAGTATTTT CASSPPPASTDTQYF
TRBJ1-5 TRBV15 NA NA TGTGCCACCAGCAGAGATATGGGGGCCAATCAGCCCCAGCATTTT CATSRDMGANQPQHF
TRBJ2-7 TRBV10-3 NA few TGTGCCATCAGTCCCCCGGGGAATTACGAGCAGTACTTC CAISPPGNYEQYF
TRBJ1-5 TRBV4-1 TRBD1 few TGCGCCAGCAGCCAAGAGGGACAGGCTGATCAGCCCCAGCATTTT CASSQEGQADQPQHF
TRBJ2-7 TRBV29-1 TRBD1 NA TGCAGCGTTGGAGGGACAGGGGGCGGCTACGAGCAGTACTTC CSVGGTGGGYEQYF
TRBJ1-3 TRBV7-9 NA many TGTGCCAGCAGCTTAGCCAAGGTTGGAAACACCATATATTTT CASSLAKVGNTIYF
TRBJ1-5 TRBV30 TRBD1 few TGTGCCTGGAGTGCCTCGACAGGGGGCAATCAGCCCCAGCATTTT CAWSASTGGNQPQHF
TRBJ2-1 TRBV4-1 NA NA TGCGCCAGCAGCCAAGGGCAGAATGAGCAGTTCTTC CASSQGQNEQFF
TRBJ2-3 TRBV7-6 TRBD2 few TGTGCCAGCAGCTCAACTAGCGGCCCTACGCAGTATTTT CASSSTSGPTQYF
TRBJ1-1 TRBV18 NA few TGTGCCAGCTCACCGCAGGGGCATACTGAAGCTTTCTTT CASSPQGHTEAFF
TRBJ2-1 TRBV5-8 NA few TGTGCCAGCAGCCTTGCCGGAGGGACCTACAATGAGCAGTTCTTC CASSLAGGTYNEQFF
TRBJ2-3 TRBV21-1 NA NA TGTGCCAAGACCCGAGGGGGGGGGATTGTGACAGATACGCAGTATTTT CAKTRGGGIVTDTQYF
TRBJ1-1 TRBV20-1 NA few TGCAGTGCTAGAGTAATGGGACCCACAAAAGGGATGAACACTGAAGCTTTCTTT CSARVMGPTKGMNTEAFF
TRBJ1-2 TRBV10-3 NA few TGTGCCATCAGTGAGTCCGGGGCAGGGGATGGCTATGGCTACACCTTC CAISESGAGDGYGYTF
TRBJ2-3 TRBV20-1 NA NA TGCAGTGCTAGACGGGGGGCCGAAACAGATACGCAGTATTTT CSARRGAETDTQYF
TRBJ2-5 TRBV7-6 NA few TGTGCCAGCTCCGGACTCGTACAAGAGACCCAGTACTTC CASSGLVQETQYF
TRBJ1-1 TRBV20-1 NA few TGCAGTGCTAGGATGAGGGGGAACACTGAAGCTTTCTTT CSARMRGNTEAFF
TRBJ2-1 TRBV6-2/TRBV6-3 TRBD2 few TGTGCCAGCAGTCCGCGCGCCCCTAGCGGGGGGAACAATGAGCAGTTCTTC CASSPRAPSGGNNEQFF
TRBJ2-1 TRBV6-5 NA few TGTGCCAGCAGTTTCCGGGACGGTTCCTACAATGAGCAGTTCTTC CASSFRDGSYNEQFF
TRBJ2-1 TRBV2 NA NA TGTGCCAGCATGGGACCCTTCTACAATGAGCAGTTCTTC CASMGPFYNEQFF
TRBJ2-3 TRBV5-8 NA many TGTGCCAGCAGCTTGGGGGACTTCACAGATACGCAGTATTTT CASSLGDFTDTQYF
TRBJ2-7 TRBV7-9 NA NA TGTGCCAGCAGCCTAGAACAGGGCCACGAGCAGTACTTC CASSLEQGHEQYF